The rows below give T cell receptor beta chains drawn from one sample of a study of T cell changes during pregnancy in multiple sclerosis. Assay used: immunoSEQ multiplex PCR; TCRdb lists only in-frame clones, some missing. The profile covers approximately 44,000 clones, with 91% appearing a single time and roughly 0.5% taken by the ten largest. Here the sequenced sample was CD4+ T cells from peripheral blood mononuclear cells, taken in the second trimester of pregnancy. These receptors came from a female donor in good health, enrolled as a control in a pregnancy study. Both conserved end residues are part of each CDR3. D genes are given only for firm matches. Some rows have no size entry. The others give once, few or many, or a class for an expanded clone.

D gene: .
J gene: TRBJ2-7
clone size: .
V gene: TRBV5-6
CDR3 protein: CASSLALQASYEQYF
CDR3 DNA: TGTGCCAGCAGCTTGGCCCTTCAGGCCTCCTACGAGCAGTACTTC

D gene: TRBD2
J gene: TRBJ2-3
clone size: .
V gene: TRBV5-1
CDR3 protein: CASMRLAGGAGTDTQYF
CDR3 DNA: TGCGCCAGCATGCGACTAGCGGGGGGGGCAGGCACAGATACGCAGTATTTT

D gene: TRBD2
J gene: TRBJ2-7
clone size: .
V gene: TRBV4-1
CDR3 protein: CASSQPLAGTYEQYF
CDR3 DNA: TGCGCCAGCAGCCAGCCCCTAGCGGGGACCTACGAGCAGTACTTC

D gene: TRBD1
J gene: TRBJ2-6
clone size: .
V gene: TRBV4-2
CDR3 protein: CASSRDTNRDRGWIGSGANVLTF
CDR3 DNA: TGTGCCAGCAGCCGGGACACGAACCGGGACAGGGGTTGGATAGGATCTGGGGCCAACGTCCTGACTTTC

D gene: TRBD1
J gene: TRBJ1-2
clone size: .
V gene: TRBV15
CDR3 protein: CATSRESAGGDYTF
CDR3 DNA: TGTGCCACCAGCAGAGAGTCCGCAGGGGGCGACTACACCTTC

D gene: .
J gene: TRBJ1-2
clone size: .
V gene: TRBV7-9
CDR3 protein: CASSLGQSPNYGYTF
CDR3 DNA: TGTGCCAGCAGCTTAGGACAGTCCCCCAACTATGGCTACACCTTC

D gene: TRBD2
J gene: TRBJ2-2
clone size: .
V gene: TRBV11-3
CDR3 protein: CASSPGRVGTGELFF
CDR3 DNA: TGTGCCAGCAGCCCGGGGAGGGTGGGAACCGGGGAGCTGTTTTTT

D gene: TRBD2
J gene: TRBJ2-2
clone size: .
V gene: TRBV5-1
CDR3 protein: CASSAGGMNTGELFF
CDR3 DNA: TGCGCCAGCAGCGCGGGGGGGATGAACACCGGGGAGCTGTTTTTT

D gene: .
J gene: TRBJ1-1
clone size: .
V gene: TRBV14
CDR3 protein: CASSQRLNTEAFF
CDR3 DNA: TGTGCCAGCAGCCAGCGATTGAACACTGAAGCTTTCTTT

D gene: .
J gene: TRBJ2-3
clone size: .
V gene: TRBV2
CDR3 protein: CASSESSATDTQYF
CDR3 DNA: TGTGCCAGCAGTGAAAGTAGTGCCACAGATACGCAGTATTTT

D gene: TRBD2
J gene: TRBJ2-5
clone size: .
V gene: TRBV7-2
CDR3 protein: CASRGGLAGRETQYF
CDR3 DNA: TGTGCCAGCAGGGGTGGACTAGCGGGAAGGGAGACCCAGTACTTC

D gene: .
J gene: TRBJ1-5
clone size: .
V gene: TRBV29-1
CDR3 protein: CSVAGQINQPQHF
CDR3 DNA: TGCAGCGTTGCAGGACAGATCAATCAGCCCCAGCATTTT

D gene: .
J gene: TRBJ2-7
clone size: .
V gene: TRBV6-1
CDR3 protein: CASSELRHSSYEQYF
CDR3 DNA: TGTGCCAGCAGTGAACTAAGACACTCGTCCTACGAGCAGTACTTC

D gene: TRBD1
J gene: TRBJ1-2
clone size: .
V gene: TRBV10-1
CDR3 protein: CATPGTAYYGYTF
CDR3 DNA: TGCGCCACCCCCGGGACAGCCTATTATGGCTACACCTTC

D gene: .
J gene: TRBJ2-7
clone size: .
V gene: TRBV6-1
CDR3 protein: CASSETVRSSYEQYF
CDR3 DNA: TGTGCCAGCAGTGAGACGGTGCGGAGCTCCTACGAGCAGTACTTC

D gene: TRBD1
J gene: TRBJ1-6
clone size: .
V gene: TRBV19
CDR3 protein: CASRTTGGPHNSPLHF
CDR3 DNA: TGTGCCAGTAGAACGACAGGGGGCCCCCATAATTCACCCCTCCACTTT

D gene: TRBD1
J gene: TRBJ1-2
clone size: few
V gene: TRBV28
CDR3 protein: CANLRDRGSVYGYTF
CDR3 DNA: TGTGCCAACCTAAGGGACAGAGGTTCCGTCTATGGCTACACCTTC

D gene: .
J gene: TRBJ1-6
clone size: .
V gene: TRBV6-6
CDR3 protein: CASRPPGSSYNSPLHF
CDR3 DNA: TGTGCCAGCAGGCCCCCGGGTAGCTCCTATAATTCACCCCTCCACTTT

D gene: .
J gene: TRBJ1-2
clone size: .
V gene: TRBV7-2
CDR3 protein: CASSQGGSNYGYTF
CDR3 DNA: TGTGCCAGCAGCCAAGGAGGGAGTAACTATGGCTACACCTTC

D gene: TRBD1
J gene: TRBJ1-2
clone size: once
V gene: TRBV30
CDR3 protein: CACQGGRGYTF
CDR3 DNA: TGTGCCTGTCAGGGGGGCAGGGGCTACACCTTC

D gene: .
J gene: TRBJ1-2
clone size: .
V gene: TRBV30
CDR3 protein: CAWSVYGQVGYTF
CDR3 DNA: TGTGCCTGGAGTGTATATGGCCAAGTCGGCTACACCTTC

D gene: TRBD1
J gene: TRBJ2-5
clone size: .
V gene: TRBV18
CDR3 protein: CASSPRVKGTGRQETQYF
CDR3 DNA: TGTGCCAGCTCACCCCGAGTTAAGGGGACAGGGCGTCAAGAGACCCAGTACTTC

D gene: .
J gene: TRBJ2-3
clone size: once
V gene: TRBV29-1
CDR3 protein: CSVPSRGTQYF
CDR3 DNA: TGCAGCGTTCCGTCAAGGGGTACGCAGTATTTT

D gene: .
J gene: TRBJ2-5
clone size: .
V gene: TRBV2
CDR3 protein: CASRKETVKTQETQYF
CDR3 DNA: TGTGCCAGCAGGAAAGAGACAGTGAAGACCCAAGAGACCCAGTACTTC

D gene: .
J gene: TRBJ1-1
clone size: .
V gene: TRBV2
CDR3 protein: CASSPIGGSTEAFF
CDR3 DNA: TGTGCCAGCAGTCCCATAGGAGGTAGCACTGAAGCTTTCTTT

D gene: .
J gene: TRBJ1-5
clone size: .
V gene: TRBV6-6
CDR3 protein: CASTDRSYQPQHF
CDR3 DNA: TGTGCCAGCACGGACAGAAGCTATCAGCCCCAGCATTTT

D gene: TRBD1
J gene: TRBJ1-2
clone size: .
V gene: TRBV6-1
CDR3 protein: CASGERTGRSFYTF
CDR3 DNA: TGTGCCAGCGGAGAGAGGACAGGGAGATCTTTCTACACCTTC

D gene: TRBD1
J gene: TRBJ1-2
clone size: .
V gene: TRBV30
CDR3 protein: CAWSSDRGQRGYTF
CDR3 DNA: TGTGCCTGGAGTAGCGACAGGGGGCAAAGGGGCTACACCTTC

D gene: TRBD2
J gene: TRBJ2-7
clone size: .
V gene: TRBV11-2
CDR3 protein: CASSLSRGSIAGDYEQYF
CDR3 DNA: TGTGCCAGCAGCTTATCAAGGGGGAGTATAGCGGGAGACTACGAGCAGTACTTC

D gene: TRBD1
J gene: TRBJ1-2
clone size: few
V gene: TRBV6-5
CDR3 protein: CASSYLRTGGGYGYTF
CDR3 DNA: TGTGCCAGCAGTTACCTCAGGACAGGGGGCGGCTATGGCTACACCTTC

D gene: .
J gene: TRBJ2-2
clone size: .
V gene: TRBV2
CDR3 protein: CASRGGGRNTGELFF
CDR3 DNA: TGTGCCAGCAGAGGGGGAGGGCGTAACACCGGGGAGCTGTTTTTT

D gene: TRBD1
J gene: TRBJ1-5
clone size: .
V gene: TRBV6-5
CDR3 protein: CASRAGGGQPQHF
CDR3 DNA: TGTGCCAGCAGGGCAGGGGGCGGTCAGCCCCAGCATTTT

D gene: TRBD2
J gene: TRBJ2-2
clone size: .
V gene: TRBV5-6
CDR3 protein: CASSLIILAGNTGELFF
CDR3 DNA: TGTGCCAGCAGCTTGATCATTCTAGCGGGGAACACCGGGGAGCTGTTTTTT

D gene: TRBD1
J gene: TRBJ1-5
clone size: .
V gene: TRBV2
CDR3 protein: CASRDSRNSNQPQHF
CDR3 DNA: TGTGCCAGCCGGGACAGCAGGAATAGCAATCAGCCCCAGCATTTT

D gene: .
J gene: TRBJ2-3
clone size: .
V gene: TRBV5-4
CDR3 protein: CASSSRTGRGTQYF
CDR3 DNA: TGTGCCAGCAGCTCCAGGACCGGACGGGGTACGCAGTATTTT

D gene: .
J gene: TRBJ2-2
clone size: .
V gene: TRBV9
CDR3 protein: CASSVAGTNTGELFF
CDR3 DNA: TGTGCCAGCAGCGTTGCCGGTACGAACACCGGGGAGCTGTTTTTT

D gene: TRBD2
J gene: TRBJ2-1
clone size: once
V gene: TRBV28
CDR3 protein: CAISSGSVYNEQFF
CDR3 DNA: TGTGCCATCAGTAGCGGGAGCGTCTACAATGAGCAGTTCTTC

D gene: TRBD1
J gene: TRBJ2-2
clone size: .
V gene: TRBV28
CDR3 protein: CASRDRGPGELFF
CDR3 DNA: TGTGCCAGCAGAGACAGGGGGCCCGGGGAGCTGTTTTTT

D gene: TRBD2
J gene: TRBJ2-3
clone size: .
V gene: TRBV5-6
CDR3 protein: CASSQLRGTSTDTQYF
CDR3 DNA: TGTGCCAGCAGTCAGCTGCGGGGGACTAGCACAGATACGCAGTATTTT

D gene: .
J gene: TRBJ2-7
clone size: .
V gene: TRBV7-2
CDR3 protein: CASSRGFPSSYEQYF
CDR3 DNA: TGTGCCAGCAGCCGCGGATTTCCAAGCTCCTACGAGCAGTACTTC

D gene: TRBD2
J gene: TRBJ2-3
clone size: .
V gene: TRBV6-6
CDR3 protein: CASSHSGTRDTQYF
CDR3 DNA: TGTGCCAGCAGCCACTCCGGGACTAGAGATACGCAGTATTTT

D gene: .
J gene: TRBJ1-4
clone size: .
V gene: TRBV12-5
CDR3 protein: CASGPLGGEKLFF
CDR3 DNA: TGTGCTAGTGGACCCTTGGGGGGTGAAAAACTGTTTTTT

D gene: TRBD1
J gene: TRBJ2-7
clone size: .
V gene: TRBV11-2
CDR3 protein: CASSSDRGLEQYF
CDR3 DNA: TGTGCCAGCAGCTCGGACAGGGGACTCGAGCAGTACTTC

D gene: .
J gene: TRBJ2-7
clone size: .
V gene: TRBV5-6
CDR3 protein: CASSLGTIYEQYF
CDR3 DNA: TGTGCCAGCAGCTTGGGGACAATCTACGAGCAGTACTTC

D gene: .
J gene: TRBJ1-2
clone size: .
V gene: TRBV25-1
CDR3 protein: CASSEYKKAGGYTF
CDR3 DNA: TGTGCCAGCAGTGAATATAAGAAGGCGGGCGGCTACACCTTC

D gene: TRBD1
J gene: TRBJ2-2
clone size: .
V gene: TRBV5-1
CDR3 protein: CATRMPGQGAKWTGELFF
CDR3 DNA: TGCGCCACCCGAATGCCGGGACAGGGGGCGAAGTGGACCGGGGAGCTGTTTTTT

D gene: .
J gene: TRBJ1-3
clone size: .
V gene: TRBV27
CDR3 protein: CASSLSWQSGNTIYF
CDR3 DNA: TGTGCCAGCAGTTTATCGTGGCAGTCTGGAAACACCATATATTTT

D gene: TRBD2
J gene: TRBJ2-7
clone size: .
V gene: TRBV7-2
CDR3 protein: CASSLALAGAIGTGEQYF
CDR3 DNA: TGTGCCAGCAGCTTAGCTTTAGCGGGAGCCATCGGAACGGGGGAGCAGTACTTC

D gene: .
J gene: TRBJ1-2
clone size: .
V gene: TRBV6-1
CDR3 protein: CASSIRPTGEGYTF
CDR3 DNA: TGTGCCAGCAGTATTCGTCCGACAGGAGAAGGCTACACCTTC

D gene: .
J gene: TRBJ2-1
clone size: .
V gene: TRBV11-2
CDR3 protein: CASSRTMEQFF
CDR3 DNA: TGTGCCAGCAGCAGGACAATGGAGCAGTTCTTC

D gene: TRBD2
J gene: TRBJ2-1
clone size: few
V gene: TRBV20-1
CDR3 protein: CSARTSDEQFF
CDR3 DNA: TGCAGTGCTAGAACTAGCGACGAGCAGTTCTTC

D gene: .
J gene: TRBJ2-3
clone size: once
V gene: TRBV6-5
CDR3 protein: CASSSAGNTQYF
CDR3 DNA: TGTGCCAGCTCCTCGGCAGGGAATACGCAGTATTTT

D gene: TRBD1
J gene: TRBJ1-2
clone size: .
V gene: TRBV6-5
CDR3 protein: CASSYTGQVLSGYTF
CDR3 DNA: TGTGCCAGCAGTTACACCGGACAGGTCTTGTCTGGCTACACCTTC

D gene: TRBD1
J gene: TRBJ1-1
clone size: .
V gene: TRBV13
CDR3 protein: CASSYRDRLIFF
CDR3 DNA: TGTGCCAGCAGCTACCGGGACAGATTGATTTTCTTT

D gene: .
J gene: TRBJ1-5
clone size: .
V gene: TRBV18
CDR3 protein: CASSEVGGDSWKPQHF
CDR3 DNA: TGTGCCAGCTCCGAAGTAGGGGGAGACTCTTGGAAGCCCCAGCATTTT